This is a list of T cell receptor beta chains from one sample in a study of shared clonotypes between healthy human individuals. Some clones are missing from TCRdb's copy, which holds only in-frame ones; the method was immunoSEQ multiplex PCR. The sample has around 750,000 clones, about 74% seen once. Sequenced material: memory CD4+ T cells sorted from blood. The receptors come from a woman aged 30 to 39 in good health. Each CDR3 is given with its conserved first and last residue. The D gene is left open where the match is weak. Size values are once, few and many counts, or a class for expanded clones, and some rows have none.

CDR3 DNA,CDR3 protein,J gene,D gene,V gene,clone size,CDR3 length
TGTGCCAGCTCCAAGGACTTGAACACCGGGGAGCTGTTTTTT,CASSKDLNTGELFF,TRBJ2-2,NA,TRBV5-4,few,14
TGTGCCAGCATCGGGACACCTGGAAACACCATATATTTT,CASIGTPGNTIYF,TRBJ1-3,NA,TRBV6-1,once,13
TGCGCCAGCAGCGACCGGACAGGGTCGGGGTACGAGCAGTACTTC,CASSDRTGSGYEQYF,TRBJ2-7,TRBD1,TRBV5-1,NA,15
TGTGCCAGTACAAGGGACAGAGCCTCTCTGGAAGCTTTCTTT,CASTRDRASLEAFF,TRBJ1-1,TRBD1,TRBV19,NA,14
TGTGCCTGGAGTTCCACCGGGACACAGCTCCTAGAGCAGTACTTC,CAWSSTGTQLLEQYF,TRBJ2-7,NA,TRBV30,NA,15
TGTGCCAGTAGTGCCAAGTCGGGTCGAGCGAACACCGGGGAGCTGTTTTTT,CASSAKSGRANTGELFF,TRBJ2-2,NA,TRBV19,NA,17
TGTGCCAGCAGTGAAACGGGCCAGCCCCAGCATTTT,CASSETGQPQHF,TRBJ1-5,NA,TRBV2,NA,12
TGTGCCAGCAGTGAAGGTTCAGGATGGGATTCACCCCTCCACTTT,CASSEGSGWDSPLHF,TRBJ1-6,NA,TRBV6-1,once,15
TGTGCCAGCAGCCTCGGATTACGCTATGAGCAGTTCTTC,CASSLGLRYEQFF,TRBJ2-1,NA,TRBV7-6,NA,13
TGTGCCAGCAGGCCGGGACAGGGTCGGAGTGCCGGGGAGCTGTTTTTT,CASRPGQGRSAGELFF,TRBJ2-2,TRBD1,TRBV27,NA,16
TGTGCCAGCAGCCCCGACAGGTCCTACGAGCAGTACTTC,CASSPDRSYEQYF,TRBJ2-7,NA,TRBV7-8,NA,13
TGTGCCAGCAGCCAATCTGGGACTACACCTAACACCTACGAGCAGTACTTC,CASSQSGTTPNTYEQYF,TRBJ2-7,TRBD2,TRBV28,NA,17
TGTGCCAGCAGTAAACAGGGTAGGCAGCCCCAGCATTTT,CASSKQGRQPQHF,TRBJ1-5,NA,TRBV27,NA,13
TGTGCCAGCAGCCAGGGGCGCACCGAGCAGTACTTC,CASSQGRTEQYF,TRBJ2-7,NA,TRBV14,NA,12
TGTGCCAGCAGTTCCCCCGGGAAGACCTACGAGCAGTACTTC,CASSSPGKTYEQYF,TRBJ2-7,NA,TRBV27,NA,14
TGTGCCAGCAGCGTGGGGTTAGGGGAAAAACTGTTTTTT,CASSVGLGEKLFF,TRBJ1-4,NA,TRBV9,few,13
TGTGCCTGGGGACGCGGGTTAGCGGGAGCCCAAGAGGAGCAGTTCTTC,CAWGRGLAGAQEEQFF,TRBJ2-1,TRBD2,TRBV30,NA,16
TGTGCCATCAGTGAGTCGATTGAGCAGTACTTC,CAISESIEQYF,TRBJ2-7,NA,TRBV10-3,NA,11
TGTGCCAGCAGCCCGGACAGGGGAGGGTTCAATGAGCAGTTCTTC,CASSPDRGGFNEQFF,TRBJ2-1,TRBD1,TRBV7-2,NA,15
TGTGCCAGTAGTAAGCAGGGACTAGCGGGAGGGAACAATGAGCAGTTCTTC,CASSKQGLAGGNNEQFF,TRBJ2-1,TRBD2,TRBV19,NA,17